This T cell receptor (beta chain) was recorded in a study of blood T cell repertoires in COVID-19. CDR1 is MNHEY, CDR2 SVGAGI, per germline. This CDR3 contains 15 residues. J lost 7 bases, V lost 0 bases, and 8 bases had no gene match. Measured with immunoSEQ multiplex PCR; TCRdb has only the in-frame clones, and not every one. The sample has a few hundred thousand clones, more than 75% seen once. The chain recombines TRBV6-5 with TRBJ1-2; the match to TRBD1 covers 7 bases. The sequence came from a man aged 25 to 45 who had recovered from COVID-19. Material for sequencing was PBMCs or T cells enriched from blood (not recorded which). CDR3 residues: CASSYSSEGARGYTF. DNA of the CDR3: TGTGCCAGCAGTTACTCGAGCGAGGGGGCACGTGGCTACACCTTC.